The 7 T cell receptor beta chains reported below all come from one sample, sequenced in a study of patients and donors after allogeneic stem cell transplantation. From the RT-PCR reads, TCRdb called clonotypes with MiXCR, one entry per CDR3 protein. The sample gives approximately 200,000 distinct CDR3 sequences, 35% to 45% of which show up once; roughly 10% is in the top ten. The source material was blood, either unsorted or a sorted T cell fraction (not recorded which). All receptors derive from a human donor who was either an allogeneic HSCT recipient or a stem cell or donor lymphocyte infusion donor (not recorded which). It is not recorded whose cells these are; they may come from a transplant donor.

This clonotype was detected once. J is TRBJ2-3 and V is TRBV15, with D maybe TRBD2 (5 bases). V gave up 3 bases and J gave up 7 bases, with 8 bases separating them. The germline V gene has CDR1 LNHNV and CDR2 YYDKDF (reference sequence). There are 12 residues in the CDR3. DNA of the CDR3: TGTGCCACCAGCAGGGGCGGGTATACGCAGTATTTT. It yields the protein CATSRGGYTQYF.

A single count supports this clonotype. The genes are TRBV20-1 and TRBJ1-5; 9 bases map to TRBD1. CDR1 is DFQATT and CDR2 is SNEGSKA in the germline V gene (reference sequence). Germline trimming cut 0 bases from V and 0 bases from J; bases unmatched to any gene: 3. The CDR3 contains 16 residues. CDR3 nucleotides: TGCAGTGCTAGAGATAACAGGGGGCTTAGCAATCAGCCCCAGCATTTT. Translating gives CSARDNRGLSNQPQHF.

This clonotype occurred a few times. The chain employs TRBV7-3 and TRBJ2-1; TRBD1 matches 9 bases. The germline V gene has CDR1 SGHTA and CDR2 FQGTGA. V shed 5 bases, J shed 7 bases, and the junction held 9 bases outside the gene matches. The CDR3 has 15 amino acids. This CDR3 reads CASSDPGTGLNEQFF. The CDR3 nucleotides are TGTGCCAGCAGCGATCCCGGGACAGGGCTAAATGAGCAGTTCTTC.

This chain joins TRBV4-1 and TRBJ2-2; 10 bases agree with TRBD1. V trimming: 5 bases; J trimming: 5 bases; junction bases outside the gene matches: 5. Germline V CDR1 and CDR2: MGHRA, YSYEKL. The CDR3 has 15 residues. In DNA form, the CDR3 reads TGCGCCAGCAGCTATCCGGGACAGGGGACCGGGGAGCTGTTTTTT. Translation gives CASSYPGQGTGELFF.

This clonotype was seen more than once but under ten times. The chain is built from TRBV4-1 and TRBJ2-5, with TRBD1 identical over 9 bases. The V gene's germline CDR1 is MGHRA and CDR2 YSYEKL. The trim removed 3 bases at V and 5 bases at J, leaving 7 bases unmatched. The CDR3 contains 15 residues. The CDR3: CASSQTGGRMETQYF. CDR3 nucleotide sequence: TGCGCCAGCAGCCAGACAGGGGGGCGCATGGAGACCCAGTACTTC.

This clonotype was detected a few times. The V and J genes are TRBV18 and TRBJ1-3; possible D gene TRBD1, 5 bases. The CDR3 contains 16 residues. The V gene's germline CDR1 is KGHSH and CDR2 LQKENI. With 3 bases removed from V and 0 bases from J, the gap between germline ends came to 12 bases. CDR3 nucleotides: TGTGCCAGCTCACCGGGGGACGGTTACTCTGGAAACACCATATATTTT. It encodes CASSPGDGYSGNTIYF.

This clonotype was detected a few times. The chain carries TRBV9 and TRBJ1-4; 7 bases agree with TRBD1. The CDR3 has 14 residues. With 4 bases clipped from V and 7 bases from J, the junction kept 7 bases outside the gene matches. Per the germline V gene, CDR1 is SGDLS and CDR2 is YYNGEE. The CDR3 DNA reads as TGTGCCAGCAGCCGACAGGGCAGTAGTGAAAAACTGTTTTTT. Translation: CASSRQGSSEKLFF.